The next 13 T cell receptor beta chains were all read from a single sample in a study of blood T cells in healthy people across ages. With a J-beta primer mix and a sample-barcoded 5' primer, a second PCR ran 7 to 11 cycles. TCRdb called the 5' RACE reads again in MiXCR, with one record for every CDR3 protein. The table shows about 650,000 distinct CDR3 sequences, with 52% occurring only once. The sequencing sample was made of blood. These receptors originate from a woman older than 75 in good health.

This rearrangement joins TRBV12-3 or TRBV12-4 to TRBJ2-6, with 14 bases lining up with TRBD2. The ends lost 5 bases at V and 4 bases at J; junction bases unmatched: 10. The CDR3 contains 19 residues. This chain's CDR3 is CASSVTSGGAFLGANVLTF. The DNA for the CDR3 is TGTGCCAGCAGTGTGACTAGCGGGGGGGCGTTCTTAGGGGCCAACGTCCTGACTTTC.

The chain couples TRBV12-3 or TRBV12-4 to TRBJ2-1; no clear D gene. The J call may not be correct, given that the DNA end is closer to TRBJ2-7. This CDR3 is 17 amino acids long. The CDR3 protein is CASSFILSESSYNEQYF. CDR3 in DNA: TGTGCCAGCAGTTTTATTTTGAGCGAGAGCTCCTACAATGAGCAGTACTTC.

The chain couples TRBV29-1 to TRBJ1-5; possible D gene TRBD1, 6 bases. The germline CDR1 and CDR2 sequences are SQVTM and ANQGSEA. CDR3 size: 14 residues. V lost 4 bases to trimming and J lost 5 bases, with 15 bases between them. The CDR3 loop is CSVVRTASYQPQHF. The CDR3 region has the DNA TGCAGCGTTGTCCGGACAGCGAGCTATCAGCCCCAGCATTTT.

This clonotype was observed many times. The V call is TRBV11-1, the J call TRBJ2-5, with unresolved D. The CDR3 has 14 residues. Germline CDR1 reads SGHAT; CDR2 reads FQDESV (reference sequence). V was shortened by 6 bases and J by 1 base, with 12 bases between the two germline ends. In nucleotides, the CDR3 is TGTGCCAGCAGACCCCTGACGGGCCAAGAGACCCAGTACTTC. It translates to CASRPLTGQETQYF.

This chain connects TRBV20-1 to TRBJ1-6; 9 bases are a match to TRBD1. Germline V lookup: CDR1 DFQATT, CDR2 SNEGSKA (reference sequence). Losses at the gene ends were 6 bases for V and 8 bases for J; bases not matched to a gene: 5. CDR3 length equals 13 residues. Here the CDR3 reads CSADRGSYSPLHF. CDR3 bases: TGCAGTGCGGACAGGGGATCATATTCACCCCTCCACTTT.

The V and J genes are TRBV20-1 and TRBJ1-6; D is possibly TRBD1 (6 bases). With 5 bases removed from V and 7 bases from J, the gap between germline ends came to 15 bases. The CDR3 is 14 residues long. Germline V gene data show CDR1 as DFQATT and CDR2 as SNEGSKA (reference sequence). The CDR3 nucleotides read TGCAGTGCTCGAATGACGAGGGGGAATTCACCCCTCCACTTT. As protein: CSARMTRGNSPLHF.

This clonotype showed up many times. The chain's CDR3 is CACSTVSEQYF. The CDR3 nucleotides are TGTGCCTGCTCTACAGTTTCCGAGCAGTACTTC. The V and J genes are TRBV30 and TRBJ2-7; unclear D gene. CDR1 and CDR2 from the germline V gene are GTSNPN and SVGIG (reference sequence). This CDR3 spans 11 amino acids. V was shortened by 6 bases and J by 6 bases, with 12 bases between the two germline ends.

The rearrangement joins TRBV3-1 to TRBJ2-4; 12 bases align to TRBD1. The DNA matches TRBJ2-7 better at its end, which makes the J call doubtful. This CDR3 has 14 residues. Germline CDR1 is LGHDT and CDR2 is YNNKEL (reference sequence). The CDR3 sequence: CASSPGQGADEQYF. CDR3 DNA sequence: TGTGCCAGCAGCCCGGGACAGGGGGCGGACGAGCAGTACTTC.

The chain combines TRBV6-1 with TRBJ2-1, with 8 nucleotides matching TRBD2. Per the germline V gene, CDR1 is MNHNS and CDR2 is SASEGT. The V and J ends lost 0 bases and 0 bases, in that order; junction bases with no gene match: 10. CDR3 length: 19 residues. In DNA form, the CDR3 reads TGTGCCAGCAGTGAAGCCAGGGGTAGCGGGGCCGGCTCCTACAATGAGCAGTTCTTC. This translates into CASSEARGSGAGSYNEQFF.

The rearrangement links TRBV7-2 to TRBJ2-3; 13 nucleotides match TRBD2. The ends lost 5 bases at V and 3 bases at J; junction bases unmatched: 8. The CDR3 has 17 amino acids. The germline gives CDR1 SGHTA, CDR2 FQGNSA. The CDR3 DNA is TGTGCCAGCAGCCTGGGACTAGCGGGAAGGAGGACAGATACGCAGTATTTT. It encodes CASSLGLAGRRTDTQYF. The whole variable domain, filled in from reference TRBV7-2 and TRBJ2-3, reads GAGVSQSPSNKVTEKGKDVELRCDPISGHTALYWYRQSLGQGLEFLIYFQGNSAPDKSGLPSDRFSAERTGGSVSTLTIQRTQQEDSAVYLCASSLGLAGRRTDTQYFGPGTRLTVL.

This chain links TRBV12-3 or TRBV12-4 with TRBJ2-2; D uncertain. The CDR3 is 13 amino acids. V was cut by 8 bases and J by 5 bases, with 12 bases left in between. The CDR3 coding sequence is TGTGCCAGCCAACTGACGCAAACCGGGGAGCTGTTTTTT. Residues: CASQLTQTGELFF.

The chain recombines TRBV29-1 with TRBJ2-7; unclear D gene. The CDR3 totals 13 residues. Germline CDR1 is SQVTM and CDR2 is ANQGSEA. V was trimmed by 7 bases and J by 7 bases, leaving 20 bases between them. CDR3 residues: CSGDSHHNNEQYF. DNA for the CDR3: TGCAGCGGGGATAGCCACCATAACAATGAGCAGTACTTC.

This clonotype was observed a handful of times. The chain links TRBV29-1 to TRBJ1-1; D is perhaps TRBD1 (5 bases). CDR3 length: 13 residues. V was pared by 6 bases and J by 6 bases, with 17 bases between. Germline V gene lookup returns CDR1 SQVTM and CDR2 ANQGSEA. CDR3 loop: CSVSGPGVPEAFF. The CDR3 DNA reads TGCAGCGTCTCCGGGCCGGGGGTCCCTGAAGCTTTCTTT.